The rows below give T cell receptor beta chains drawn from one sample of a study of blood T cells in healthy people across ages. TCRdb re-analysed the 5' RACE reads in MiXCR, keeping a single row per CDR3 protein. The table has 750,000 to 950,000 distinct CDR3 sequences, about 29% seen once. These data are also associated with another study on T cells of mothers and their children.

The sequenced sample consisted of blood. These receptor sequences come from a woman in her forties in good health. CDR3s include the opening cysteine and the closing phenylalanine or tryptophan. D genes are given only for firm matches. Clone size is given for some rows only: seen once, a few or many times, or a class if the clone is expanded.

>.|TRBV12-3/TRBV12-4|.|TRBJ2-3
CASAPMAGAPRDTQYF
TGTGCCAGCGCGCCCATGGCGGGGGCCCCCCGGGATACGCAGTATTTT
>.|TRBV28|.|TRBJ1-2
CASSLSAPRGGYTF
TGTGCCAGCAGTTTATCTGCCCCCCGCGGTGGCTACACCTTC
>.|TRBV27|once|TRBJ2-1
CASSPPSGDTSYDEQFF
TGTGCCAGCAGCCCACCTTCGGGGGACACGTCCTACGATGAGCAGTTCTTC
>TRBD2|TRBV20-1|.|TRBJ2-7
CSARTSGGAGSYEQYF
TGCAGTGCTAGAACTAGCGGGGGGGCGGGGTCCTACGAGCAGTACTTC
>.|TRBV5-1|.|TRBJ2-7
CASAAGGTGDSHEQYF
TGCGCCAGCGCTGCAGGAGGGACGGGAGATTCCCACGAGCAGTACTTC
>.|TRBV4-1|.|TRBJ1-6
CASSLTGPLYNSPLHF
TGCGCCAGCAGCCTTACAGGACCCCTTTATAATTCACCCCTCCACTTT
>TRBD2|TRBV7-9|few|TRBJ2-1
CASSLASGGVNEQFF
TGTGCCAGCAGCTTAGCCAGCGGGGGGGTAAATGAGCAGTTCTTC
>.|TRBV12-3/TRBV12-4|many|TRBJ1-1
CASSFSEMNTEAFF
TGTGCCAGCAGTTTTTCGGAGATGAACACTGAAGCTTTCTTT
>TRBD1|TRBV6-6|many|TRBJ2-7
CASSWRTGTEQYF
TGTGCCAGCAGTTGGAGGACAGGTACCGAGCAGTACTTC
>.|TRBV3-1|.|TRBJ2-1
CASSQDVLENEQFF
TGTGCCAGCAGCCAAGATGTACTAGAGAATGAGCAGTTCTTC
>TRBD1|TRBV7-6|.|TRBJ1-1
CASSSRQGRTTEAFF
TGTGCCAGCAGCTCCCGACAGGGGCGAACCACTGAAGCTTTCTTT
>TRBD1|TRBV7-9|.|TRBJ1-1
CASSPGGTATEAFF
TGTGCCAGCAGCCCCGGAGGGACAGCCACTGAAGCTTTCTTT
>TRBD2|TRBV30|many|TRBJ2-7
CAWSWTSGDYEQYF
TGTGCCTGGAGTTGGACTAGCGGGGACTACGAGCAGTACTTC
>.|TRBV6-2/TRBV6-3|many|TRBJ2-5
CASSRLQETQYF
TGTGCCAGCAGTCGTCTCCAAGAGACCCAGTACTTC
>.|TRBV7-2|many|TRBJ2-3
CASTLDKPTDTQYF
TGTGCCAGCACCCTGGACAAGCCCACAGATACGCAGTATTTT
>.|TRBV2|.|TRBJ2-1
CASSAMGSYNEQFF
TGTGCCAGCAGTGCGATGGGGTCCTACAATGAGCAGTTCTTC
>TRBD2|TRBV6-1|.|TRBJ2-1
CASLGGGEQFF
TGTGCCAGCTTGGGCGGGGGTGAGCAGTTCTTC
>.|TRBV5-1|.|TRBJ2-7
CASSLARGERVFTPHEQYF
TGCGCCAGCAGCTTGGCCAGGGGCGAGCGGGTCTTCACCCCCCACGAGCAGTACTTC
>TRBD1|TRBV18|few|TRBJ1-1
CASSPPMQTGDVAFF
TGTGCCAGCTCACCACCTATGCAGACAGGGGATGTAGCTTTCTTT
>.|TRBV27|few|TRBJ1-6
CASSLSSVGNSPLHF
TGTGCCAGCAGTTTATCTAGTGTGGGGAATTCACCCCTCCACTTT
>TRBD1|TRBV15|.|TRBJ2-2
CATSRRTGDTGELFF
TGTGCCACCAGCAGACGGACAGGGGACACCGGGGAGCTGTTTTTT
>.|TRBV10-3|few|TRBJ2-1
CAISQGYNEQFF
TGTGCCATCTCGCAGGGTTACAATGAGCAGTTCTTC
>.|TRBV5-5|many|TRBJ1-2
CASSEGGTVDYGYTF
TGTGCCAGCAGCGAAGGCGGGACCGTTGACTATGGCTACACCTTC
>.|TRBV2|many|TRBJ1-2
CASSVVASRGYTF
TGTGCCAGCAGTGTGGTCGCTAGTCGCGGCTACACCTTC
>.|TRBV29-1|.|TRBJ1-2
CSVAGIGGYTF
TGCAGCGTTGCGGGGATAGGTGGCTACACCTTC
>.|TRBV24-1|.|TRBJ2-6
CATSDLVGFSGANVLTF
TGTGCCACCAGTGATTTGGTCGGTTTCTCTGGGGCCAACGTCCTGACTTTC
>.|TRBV7-8|.|TRBJ1-1
CASSLAARGNTEAFF
TGTGCCAGCAGCTTAGCGGCCAGGGGGAACACTGAAGCTTTCTTT
>.|TRBV29-1|many|TRBJ1-2
CSVDGRPGGYGYTF
TGCAGCGTTGACGGCAGGCCGGGGGGCTATGGCTACACCTTC
>.|TRBV28|few|TRBJ1-2
CASSEGGSLLNYGYTF
TGTGCCAGCTCGGAGGGGGGGTCACTACTTAACTATGGCTACACCTTC
>.|TRBV7-2|.|TRBJ1-2
CASSSFRGARNYGYTF
TGTGCCAGCAGCTCCTTCCGGGGGGCACGTAACTATGGCTACACCTTC
>.|TRBV27|many|TRBJ2-7
CASSLSVGHYEQYF
TGTGCCAGCAGTTTATCGGTAGGGCACTACGAGCAGTACTTC
>TRBD1|TRBV28|.|TRBJ2-1
CASNRGPRDEQFF
TGTGCCTCTAACAGGGGCCCGAGGGATGAGCAGTTCTTC
>.|TRBV27|many|TRBJ2-7
CASSPSGLGWDEQYF
TGTGCCAGCAGTCCCTCGGGGCTGGGATGGGACGAGCAGTACTTC
>.|TRBV29-1|few|TRBJ1-2
CSVPGARGYTF
TGCAGCGTTCCGGGGGCTAGGGGCTACACCTTC
>TRBD2|TRBV12-3/TRBV12-4|.|TRBJ2-7
CASRWTSGGDEQYF
TGTGCCAGCAGATGGACTAGCGGGGGAGACGAGCAGTACTTC
>.|TRBV11-2|.|TRBJ2-5
CASSPVQGQETQYF
TGTGCCAGCAGCCCGGTCCAGGGCCAAGAGACCCAGTACTTC
>.|TRBV10-3|few|TRBJ1-6
CAIQMGYNSPRHF
TGTGCCATACAAATGGGCTATAATTCACCCCGCCACTTT
>.|TRBV7-2|few|TRBJ1-6
CASSPTLGPNSPLHF
TGTGCCAGCAGCCCCACACTAGGCCCTAATTCACCCCTCCACTTT
>.|TRBV20-1|many|TRBJ1-5
CSAGEDGQPQHF
TGCAGTGCTGGGGAAGATGGTCAGCCCCAGCATTTT
>.|TRBV28|many|TRBJ2-3
CASRIDSTDTQYF
TGTGCCAGCAGGATTGATAGCACAGATACGCAGTATTTT
>.|TRBV20-1|.|TRBJ2-7
CSASTLAYEQYF
TGCAGTGCTAGTACCCTGGCCTACGAGCAGTACTTC
>TRBD1|TRBV7-2|few|TRBJ2-1
CASSPLGQGSRNEQFF
TGTGCCAGCAGCCCTTTAGGACAGGGTTCTCGCAATGAGCAGTTCTTC
>.|TRBV11-2|few|TRBJ2-1
CASRSWGSQFVNEQFF
TGTGCCAGCAGGTCTTGGGGCTCTCAGTTTGTGAATGAGCAGTTCTTC
>TRBD1|TRBV5-1|many|TRBJ2-5
CASSSPEQGEETQYF
TGCGCCAGCAGCTCCCCAGAGCAGGGGGAAGAGACCCAGTACTTC
>.|TRBV14|.|TRBJ2-7
CASSGGHRSYEQYF
TGTGCCAGCAGCGGGGGACACCGCTCCTACGAGCAGTACTTC
>TRBD2|TRBV3-1|many|TRBJ2-7
CASRSSGGSSYEQYF
TGTGCCAGCAGGTCGAGCGGGGGGAGCTCCTACGAGCAGTACTTC
>TRBD1|TRBV5-1|.|TRBJ2-7
CASSLAPGQGSYEQYF
TGCGCCAGCAGCTTGGCCCCGGGACAGGGGTCCTACGAGCAGTACTTC
>TRBD1|TRBV7-3|.|TRBJ2-1
CASSFTGAGYNEQFF
TGTGCCAGCAGCTTCACAGGGGCAGGATACAATGAGCAGTTCTTC
>.|TRBV29-1|few|TRBJ1-2
CGVEDRGGLKGYGYTF
TGCGGCGTTGAAGATCGCGGGGGCCTCAAAGGCTATGGCTACACCTTC
>.|TRBV11-3|many|TRBJ2-7
CASSFVQSGEQYF
TGTGCCAGCAGCTTTGTGCAGTCAGGCGAGCAGTACTTC
>.|TRBV7-6|few|TRBJ2-5
CASSPLTGEVETQYF
TGTGCCAGCAGCCCCCTTACGGGGGAGGTAGAGACCCAGTACTTC
>.|TRBV20-1|.|TRBJ2-3
CSAPETSTDTQYF
TGCAGTGCTCCGGAGACTAGCACAGATACGCAGTATTTT
>.|TRBV29-1|many|TRBJ2-1
CSVEDVAGPYNEQFF
TGCAGCGTTGAAGATGTGGCGGGGCCCTACAATGAGCAGTTCTTC
>.|TRBV5-1|.|TRBJ2-7
CASSYRGRLAEQYF
TGCGCCAGTAGTTACCGGGGACGGCTAGCGGAGCAGTACTTC
>.|TRBV28|once|TRBJ1-2
CASLEVFRGDTTNYGYTF
TGTGCCAGCCTGGAGGTGTTTAGGGGGGACACGACTAACTATGGCTACACCTTC
>.|TRBV7-2|many|TRBJ2-7
CASGGQSGNEQYF
TGTGCCAGCGGGGGACAATCAGGGAACGAGCAGTACTTC
>.|TRBV4-1|few|TRBJ2-2
CASSQDLGMTGELFF
TGCGCCAGCAGCCAAGATCTCGGCATGACGGGGGAGCTGTTTTTT